The 22 T cell receptor beta chains below were found in one sample sequenced in a study of T-cell memory formation after mild COVID-19. Using its own MiXCR run on the 5' RACE reads, TCRdb lists one record per CDR3 protein. The sample comprises about 180,000 distinct CDR3 sequences, about a fifth of which are singletons, and roughly 3.7% rests with the top ten. The sequenced material came from PBMCs or a T cell subset sorted from them (not recorded which). Every receptor here comes from a man between 18 and 35 years old who had mild COVID-19 (a few samples of this study predate the infection). Cell type and time point are not known.

This clonotype showed up just a few times. The chain joins TRBV7-3 to TRBJ2-3; 12 nucleotides line up with TRBD2. Trimming took 5 bases from V and 7 from J; bases not matched to a gene: 7. Germline CDR1 SGHTA, CDR2 FQGTGA. CDR3 size: 15 residues. This CDR3 reads CASSVLAGGLNTQYF. Written as DNA, the CDR3 is TGTGCCAGCAGCGTTCTAGCGGGGGGGCTTAATACGCAGTATTTT.

DNA of the CDR3: TGTGCCAGCAGCTTCGGGACAGAAGTCTCTGGGGCCAACGTCCTGACTTTC. Translated, it gives CASSFGTEVSGANVLTF. This chain links TRBV5-6 with TRBJ2-6; 7 bases fit TRBD1. The CDR3 has 17 residues. Germline V gene sequence: CDR1 SGHDT, CDR2 YYEEEE. The J segment lost 0 bases and the V segment lost 2 bases, leaving 5 bases of the junction unmatched.

This clonotype was counted at least ten times. The chain is built from TRBV18 and TRBJ2-7; 7 bases are shared with TRBD1. CDR3 length equals 13 residues. CDR1 and CDR2 (germline): KGHSH, LQKENI. V shed 5 bases, J shed 3 bases, and the junction held 4 bases outside the gene matches. The CDR3 sequence: CASSAGQDYEQYV. CDR3 DNA: TGTGCCAGCTCAGCTGGACAGGACTACGAGCAGTACGTC.

The chain couples TRBV4-3 to TRBJ2-3; D remains unclear. The CDR3 contains 15 residues. CDR1 and CDR2 from the germline V gene are LGHNA and YSLEER. V lost 3 bases to trimming and J lost 4 bases, with 14 bases between them. This CDR3 reads CASSQSSSGADTQYF. In DNA, the CDR3 is TGCGCCAGCAGCCAGTCTTCCTCTGGGGCAGATACGCAGTATTTT.

The chain couples TRBV7-2 to TRBJ2-5; D is possibly TRBD2 (6 bases). There are 16 residues in the CDR3. V lost 3 bases to trimming and J lost 3 bases, with 17 bases between them. Germline CDR1 reads SGHTA; CDR2 reads FQGNSA. Here the CDR3 reads CASSFTLAWGEETQYF. The CDR3, as DNA: TGTGCCAGCAGCTTCACCCTAGCGTGGGGGGAAGAGACCCAGTACTTC.

CDR3 DNA sequence: TGTGCCAGCAGCCAATGGACGACCGGCATGAACACTGAAGCTTTCTTT. It yields the protein CASSQWTTGMNTEAFF. This chain connects TRBV3-1 to TRBJ1-1; D gene ambiguous. CDR1 and CDR2 (germline): LGHDT, YNNKEL (reference sequence). The V and J ends lost 2 bases and 0 bases respectively, with 13 bases between them. The CDR3 length is 16 residues.

This clonotype has just a few counts. The gene calls are TRBV6-2 or TRBV6-3 and TRBJ1-6, with 9 bases that match TRBD1. V lost 6 bases to trimming and J lost 1 base; unmatched junction nucleotides: 10. Germline lookup yields CDR1 MNHEY and CDR2 SVGEGT. There are 18 residues in the CDR3. The CDR3 DNA reads as TGTGCCAGCAGCCCCCGGGACAGGGACGTATCCTATAATTCACCCCTCCACTTT. This translates into CASSPRDRDVSYNSPLHF.

The chain uses TRBV7-2 and TRBJ1-2, with D uncertain. Germline V gives CDR1 SGHTA, CDR2 FQGNSA. This CDR3 spans 16 amino acids. V lost 1 base and J 7 bases, leaving 19 bases between the germline ends. For the CDR3, the DNA is TGTGCCAGCAGCTTAGTCCCCTCGAGCGGAGCTTTTGGCTACACCTTC. The encoded protein is CASSLVPSSGAFGYTF.

This chain links TRBV3-1 with TRBJ1-2; D is uncertain. Germline V gives CDR1 LGHDT, CDR2 YNNKEL (reference sequence). The CDR3 spans 12 residues. V was shortened by 4 bases and J by 9 bases, with 12 bases between the two germline ends. The CDR3 reads CASSPPGGSYTF. The CDR3 nucleotides are TGTGCCAGCAGCCCCCCGGGAGGCAGCTACACCTTC. Full variable domain (outside the CDR3, taken from reference TRBV3-1 and TRBJ1-2): DTAVSQTPKYLVTQMGNDKSIKCEQNLGHDTMYWYKQDSKKFLKIMFSYNNKELIINETVPNRFSPKSPDKAHLNLHINSLELGDSAVYFCASSPPGGSYTFGSGTRLTVV.

This clonotype occurred many times. The J gene is TRBJ2-5, the V gene TRBV3-1, with 11 bases matching TRBD1. Per germline, CDR1 LGHDT and CDR2 YNNKEL (reference sequence). V trimming: 4 bases; J trimming: 2 bases; junction bases outside the gene matches: 3. The CDR3 loop spans 15 amino acids. The CDR3 nucleotides read TGTGCCAGCAGCCCCGGGGACAGGGGGCAAGAGACCCAGTACTTC. Translating gives CASSPGDRGQETQYF.

The J gene is TRBJ2-1, the V gene TRBV6-5; D is uncertain. Germline loops: CDR1 MNHEY, CDR2 SVGAGI. CDR3 length: 15 amino acids. V was cut by 6 bases and J by 4 bases, with 16 bases left in between. The CDR3 coding sequence is TGTGCCAGCAGCCCGTCCTACGCCCCGTACAATGAGCAGTTCTTC. This codes for CASSPSYAPYNEQFF.

There are a few counts of this clonotype. The rearrangement joins TRBV5-1 to TRBJ1-2, with a possible D match to TRBD1 (6 bases). CDR1 is SGHRS, CDR2 YFSETQ, per germline. V was clipped by 4 bases and J by 7 bases, with 14 bases between them. This CDR3 spans 13 amino acids. CDR3 nucleotide sequence: TGCGCCAGCAGCCCCCAGGGGCCTGGTGGCTACACCTTC. Amino acid sequence: CASSPQGPGGYTF.

The rearrangement joins TRBV3-1 to TRBJ2-2; D is ambiguous. The germline V and J ends were trimmed by 4 bases and 0 bases, with 9 bases remaining between them. Germline CDR1 and CDR2: LGHDT and YNNKEL (reference sequence). The CDR3 is 15 residues long. The CDR3 loop is CASSPSGPNTGELFF. Here the CDR3 DNA reads TGTGCCAGCAGCCCTTCGGGTCCGAACACCGGGGAGCTGTTTTTT. Full variable domain (outside the CDR3, taken from reference TRBV3-1 and TRBJ2-2): DTAVSQTPKYLVTQMGNDKSIKCEQNLGHDTMYWYKQDSKKFLKIMFSYNNKELIINETVPNRFSPKSPDKAHLNLHINSLELGDSAVYFCASSPSGPNTGELFFGEGSRLTVL.

V usage is TRBV6-2 or TRBV6-3 and J usage is TRBJ1-1; no clear D gene. The germline CDR1 and CDR2 sequences are MNHEY and SVGEGT. V lost 0 bases to trimming and J lost 1 base, with 3 bases between them. The CDR3 totals 13 residues. DNA for the CDR3: TGTGCCAGCAGTTACTCGAGGAACACTGAAGCTTTCTTT. It is translated as CASSYSRNTEAFF.

The gene calls are TRBV5-1 and TRBJ2-3; D not resolved. With 2 bases removed from V and 1 base from J, the gap between germline ends came to 5 bases. CDR3 length equals 13 residues. The germline V gene has CDR1 SGHRS and CDR2 YFSETQ. CDR3 in amino acids: CASSFDRTDTQYF. The CDR3 DNA reads as TGCGCCAGCAGCTTTGATCGCACAGATACGCAGTATTTT. Supplemented by reference TRBV5-1 and TRBJ2-3, the full variable domain reads KAGVTQTPRYLIKTRGQQVTLSCSPISGHRSVSWYQQTPGQGLQFLFEYFSETQRNKGNFPGRFSGRQFSNSRSEMNVSTLELGDSALYLCASSFDRTDTQYFGPGTRLTVL.

To note about this clonotype: A single base separates this from a much larger clone, so it may be a read error. The gene calls are TRBV6-2 or TRBV6-3 and TRBJ1-2; 7 bases align to TRBD1. Germline CDR1 is MNHEY and CDR2 is SVGEGT. CDR3 length: 13 residues. The CDR3 here is CTTSDREIYGYTF. The CDR3 nucleotides read TGTACCACCTCCGACAGGGAAATCTATGGCTACACCTTC.

This clonotype was picked up a small number of times. The rearrangement uses TRBV6-2 or TRBV6-3 and TRBJ2-5; TRBD2 is a possible D gene (7 bases). In germline, CDR1 is MNHEY, CDR2 SVGEGT. CDR3 length: 16 residues. The V and J ends lost 3 bases and 2 bases respectively, with 16 bases between them. The DNA of the CDR3 is TGTGCCAGCAGTTATGGGGGGGCAGGGGAGCAAGAGACCCAGTACTTC. Residues: CASSYGGAGEQETQYF.

The J gene is TRBJ2-3, the V gene TRBV6-2 or TRBV6-3; TRBD2 matches 13 bases. The CDR3 is 18 amino acids. The germline CDR1 and CDR2 sequences are MNHEY and SVGEGT. Germline trimming cut 2 bases from V and 5 bases from J; bases unmatched to any gene: 10. The CDR3 DNA reads TGTGCCAGCAGTTACACCAAACTAGCGGGGGGGGCACGAGATACGCAGTATTTT. Its protein product is CASSYTKLAGGARDTQYF.

This clonotype was found many times. V gene TRBV19 combines with J gene TRBJ2-7, with TRBD2 matching 8 bases. The germline CDR1 and CDR2 sequences are LNHDA and SQIVND (reference sequence). The CDR3 totals 13 residues. The ends lost 11 bases at V and 2 bases at J; junction bases unmatched: 8. The CDR3 coding sequence is TGTGCCGGAACTAGCGGTCCCACCTACGAGCAGTACTTC. Translating gives CAGTSGPTYEQYF. The variable domain in full, completed from reference TRBV19 and TRBJ2-7, reads DGGITQSPKYLFRKEGQNVTLSCEQNLNHDAMYWYRQDPGQGLRLIYYSQIVNDFQKGDIAEGYSVSREKKESFPLTVTSAQKNPTAFYLCAGTSGPTYEQYFGPGTRLTVT.

CDR3: CASSPTVGEKLFF. CDR3 nucleotides: TGTGCCAGCAGCCCTACGGTCGGGGAAAAACTGTTTTTT. The rearrangement links TRBV7-6 to TRBJ1-4; D not resolved. Germline V gene data show CDR1 as SGHVS and CDR2 as FNYEAQ. The CDR3 runs 13 residues. V was clipped by 5 bases and J by 8 bases, with 12 bases between them.

This chain connects TRBV2 to TRBJ2-5, with D perhaps matching TRBD1 (6 bases). V shed 5 bases and J shed 5 bases, with 9 bases lying between them. This CDR3 region has 12 residues. Germline loops: CDR1 SNHLY, CDR2 FYNNEI. CDR3 in amino acids: CASSTGPETQYF. CDR3 in DNA: TGTGCCAGCAGTACAGGGCCGGAGACCCAGTACTTC. The whole variable domain, filled in from reference TRBV2 and TRBJ2-5, reads EPEVTQTPSHQVTQMGQEVILRCVPISNHLYFYWYRQILGQKVEFLVSFYNNEISEKSEIFDDQFSVERPDGSNFTLKIRSTKLEDSAMYFCASSTGPETQYFGPGTRLLVL.

The rearrangement links TRBV20-1 to TRBJ2-1, with D perhaps assigned TRBD1 or TRBD2 (5 bases each). V lost 1 base to trimming and J lost 7 bases, with 20 bases between them. The CDR3 is 16 residues long. CDR1 and CDR2 (germline): DFQATT, SNEGSKA (reference sequence). The CDR3 reads CSARGGEWTLVNEQFF. DNA of the CDR3: TGCAGTGCTAGAGGGGGCGAATGGACTCTGGTAAATGAGCAGTTCTTC.